These T cell receptor beta chains were read from a single sample in a study of blood T cell repertoires in COVID-19. The assay was immunoSEQ multiplex PCR, and TCRdb's table has in-frame clones only and misses some. Here the sample spans a few hundred thousand clones, 80% to 85% being singletons. The specimen sequenced was PBMCs or T cells enriched from blood (not recorded which). Receptors originate from a woman in her 50s who had recovered from COVID-19. CDR3s include the opening cysteine and the closing phenylalanine or tryptophan. The D gene is left open where the match is weak. The listing skips clone size in some rows; elsewhere it reads once, few, many or a size class.

- - TRBJ2-7 TRBV5-1 CASSSSGTTYEQYF TGCGCCAGCAGCTCGAGCGGGACAACCTACGAGCAGTACTTC
- TRBD1 TRBJ1-2 TRBV7-2 CASSLTDRVSGYTF TGTGCCAGCAGCTTAACGGACAGGGTGAGCGGCTACACCTTC
- TRBD1 TRBJ2-1 TRBV4-1 CASSQDQRTGHNEQFF TGCGCCAGCAGCCAAGATCAGAGGACAGGGCACAATGAGCAGTTCTTC
- TRBD2 TRBJ2-5 TRBV7-9 CASSLEGLAGKETQYF TGTGCCAGCAGCTTAGAGGGACTAGCGGGGAAAGAGACCCAGTACTTC
few - TRBJ2-1 TRBV21-1 CASSAPGTSDGNEQFF TGTGCCAGCAGCGCGCCCGGGACTAGCGACGGCAATGAGCAGTTCTTC
- - TRBJ1-3 TRBV11-2 CASSLLQGSGNTIYF TGTGCCAGCAGCCTCCTCCAGGGGTCTGGAAACACCATATATTTT
- TRBD1 TRBJ1-6 TRBV27 CASSLTGGNSPLHF TGTGCCAGCAGTCTGACAGGGGGGAATTCACCCCTCCACTTT
- - TRBJ1-2 TRBV10-3 CAISGGGGYGYTF TGTGCCATCAGTGGGGGAGGAGGCTATGGCTACACCTTC
- TRBD1 TRBJ1-6 TRBV14 CASSPRDRVYAPLHF TGTGCCAGCAGCCCCAGGGACAGGGTCTATGCACCCCTCCACTTT
- TRBD1 TRBJ2-2 TRBV19 CASSPPGQGGTGELFF TGTGCCAGTAGTCCCCCGGGACAGGGTGGGACCGGGGAGCTGTTTTTT
- - TRBJ1-3 TRBV6-5 CASREESAYGNTIYF TGTGCCAGCCGGGAGGAGAGCGCCTACGGAAACACCATATATTTT
- TRBD2 TRBJ2-7 TRBV9 CASSEGLAGVSSYEQYF TGTGCCAGCAGCGAGGGGCTAGCGGGAGTTTCCTCCTACGAGCAGTACTTC
once TRBD2 TRBJ2-1 TRBV5-4 CASSSRRLAVHNEQFF TGTGCCAGCAGCTCCCGCCGACTAGCGGTCCACAATGAGCAGTTCTTC
- TRBD2 TRBJ2-5 TRBV4-1 CASSRGLTEGETQYF TGCGCCAGCAGCCGGGGACTAACCGAAGGAGAGACCCAGTACTTC
- - TRBJ1-1 TRBV6-5 CASSPGPTEAFF TGTGCCAGCAGCCCAGGGCCCACTGAAGCTTTCTTT
- - TRBJ1-6 TRBV21-1 CASSKTPGQDNSPLHF TGTGCCAGCAGCAAAACTCCGGGACAGGATAATTCACCCCTCCACTTT
- - TRBJ1-1 TRBV4-2 CASSQAVRGNTEAFF TGTGCCAGCAGCCAAGCGGTAAGGGGGAACACTGAAGCTTTCTTT
- - TRBJ1-2 TRBV27 CASRIRPHPNYGYTF TGTGCCAGCAGGATCAGGCCCCACCCTAACTATGGCTACACCTTC
few - TRBJ1-2 TRBV30 CAWSVGQGSVYGYTF TGTGCCTGGAGTGTCGGGCAGGGGAGTGTCTATGGCTACACCTTC
- - TRBJ1-1 TRBV12-5 CASGLGQGLNTEAFF TGTGCTAGTGGTTTGGGGCAGGGCCTGAACACTGAAGCTTTCTTT
few TRBD1 TRBJ2-7 TRBV5-6 CASSKNHAGTGSYEQYF TGTGCCAGCAGCAAGAATCACGCCGGGACAGGGAGCTACGAGCAGTACTTC
- - TRBJ1-1 TRBV6-5 CASTEGGVNTEAFF TGTGCCAGCACCGAGGGGGGGGTGAACACTGAAGCTTTCTTT
- TRBD1 TRBJ1-1 TRBV19 CASTGQGGKLNTEAFF TGTGCCAGCACTGGACAGGGTGGCAAATTGAACACTGAAGCTTTCTTT
few TRBD1 TRBJ1-3 TRBV4-3 CASSQEKRTGPRNTIYF TGCGCCAGCAGCCAAGAAAAGAGGACAGGCCCCCGAAACACCATATATTTT
- - TRBJ1-1 TRBV7-2 CASSLGIQVPTEAFF TGTGCCAGCAGCTTAGGGATACAGGTCCCCACTGAAGCTTTCTTT
- TRBD1 TRBJ1-5 TRBV7-2 CASSPKLGRGQGVQPQHF TGTGCCAGCAGCCCCAAACTAGGAAGGGGACAGGGAGTTCAGCCCCAGCATTTT
- - TRBJ1-4 TRBV6-5 CASSYSQAGTGEKLFF TGTGCCAGCAGTTACTCCCAGGCAGGAACCGGAGAAAAACTGTTTTTT
few TRBD1 TRBJ1-1 TRBV28 CASSVVQGQGNTEAFF TGTGCCAGCAGCGTCGTTCAAGGACAGGGAAACACTGAAGCTTTCTTT
- - TRBJ2-5 TRBV10-3 CAISESPTGDQETQYF TGTGCCATCAGTGAGTCGCCCACGGGAGATCAAGAGACCCAGTACTTC
- - TRBJ1-1 TRBV27 CATKKGQGGIVNTEAFF TGTGCCACCAAAAAGGGCCAGGGTGGGATCGTGAACACTGAAGCTTTCTTT
- - TRBJ2-2 TRBV6-1 CASSEQGLDTGELFF TGTGCCAGCAGTGAGCAGGGGCTAGACACCGGGGAGCTGTTTTTT
- TRBD2 TRBJ2-3 TRBV7-2 CASSRSSGSRGDTQYF TGTGCCAGCAGCAGATCAAGCGGGAGTCGGGGAGATACGCAGTATTTT
- TRBD1 TRBJ2-7 TRBV30 CAWGQGSPYEQYF TGTGCCTGGGGACAGGGAAGTCCCTACGAGCAGTACTTC
- - TRBJ2-1 TRBV11-3 CASSSSGVTGEQFF TGTGCCAGCAGCTCATCCGGAGTAACGGGTGAGCAGTTCTTC
once TRBD2 TRBJ2-1 TRBV5-1 CASSLDSGGYNEQFF TGCGCCAGCAGCTTGGATAGCGGGGGATACAATGAGCAGTTCTTC